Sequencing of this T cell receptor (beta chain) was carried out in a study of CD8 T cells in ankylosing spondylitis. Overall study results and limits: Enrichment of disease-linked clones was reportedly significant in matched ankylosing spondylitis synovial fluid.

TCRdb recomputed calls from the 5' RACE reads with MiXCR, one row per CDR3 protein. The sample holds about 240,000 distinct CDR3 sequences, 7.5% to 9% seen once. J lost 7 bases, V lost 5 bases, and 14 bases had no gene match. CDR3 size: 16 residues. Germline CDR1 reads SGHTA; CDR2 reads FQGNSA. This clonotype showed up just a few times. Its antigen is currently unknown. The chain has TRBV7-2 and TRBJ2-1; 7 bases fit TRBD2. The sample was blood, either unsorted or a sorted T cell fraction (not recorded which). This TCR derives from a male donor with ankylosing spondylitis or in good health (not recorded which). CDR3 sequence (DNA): TGTGCCAGCAGCCCCCCGCTAGCGGAAGGCGGGAATGAGCAGTTCTTC. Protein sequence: CASSPPLAEGGNEQFF.